This is a list of T cell receptor beta chains from one sample in a study of T cells after yellow fever vaccination. Using its own MiXCR run on the 5' RACE reads, TCRdb lists one record per CDR3 protein. Of a few hundred thousand distinct CDR3 sequences detected, 6.9% appear once; the ten largest clones hold about 0.9%. Sequences were derived from CD4+ T cells sorted from PBMCs, sampled 15 days after the yellow fever booster vaccination. Source of these receptors: a man aged 30-40 years who received the YFV17D yellow fever vaccine. Both conserved end residues are trimmed from each CDR3. Each record gives: V gene, J gene, CDR3 protein.

>TRBV20-1|TRBJ2-1
SARETSKNEQF
>TRBV20-1|TRBJ1-2
SARRQFGYYGYT
>TRBV6-2/TRBV6-3|TRBJ2-5
ASSPRKQETQY
>TRBV5-1|TRBJ2-7
ASSLATDRAYEQY
>TRBV7-2|TRBJ2-1
ASSFEPQF
>TRBV20-1|TRBJ2-3
SARGAVGTTDTQY
>TRBV6-1|TRBJ2-7
ASSNHRTGSVYEQY
>TRBV9|TRBJ1-2
ASSDGQSNYGYT
>TRBV28|TRBJ2-5
ASSDAGAGYGETQY
>TRBV5-1|TRBJ2-2
ASSVASGKPGELF
>TRBV7-2|TRBJ2-5
ASSFGATGAQY
>TRBV15|TRBJ2-1
ATSGGLAGGVGEQF
>TRBV15|TRBJ2-4
ATSREATKNIQY
>TRBV18|TRBJ2-3
ASFKDRGTIDTQY
>TRBV7-2|TRBJ2-7
ASSPDSKTYEQY
>TRBV3-1|TRBJ2-1
ASSQVDLPSSYNEQF
>TRBV20-1|TRBJ2-5
SARFIETQY
>TRBV5-1|TRBJ2-1
ASSGLAGYNEQF
>TRBV5-5|TRBJ2-1
ASSLVASDLIEQF
>TRBV28|TRBJ2-2
ASSPRTSGSFTGELF
>TRBV18|TRBJ2-3
ASSPGENTDTQY
>TRBV7-2|TRBJ2-7
ASSLGPGARYEQY
>TRBV5-6|TRBJ2-7
ASSFPSGRVHEQY
>TRBV14|TRBJ2-1
ASSQDDRWSEQF
>TRBV20-1|TRBJ2-5
SATDQRGTQY
>TRBV6-5|TRBJ1-6
ASSYRGRPPLH
>TRBV5-1|TRBJ2-5
ASSSMGETQY
>TRBV6-5|TRBJ2-2
ASIKTGGTGELF
>TRBV10-3|TRBJ2-3
AISGGVTGGTDTQY
>TRBV4-3|TRBJ2-1
ASSQAILHLGQF
>TRBV12-3/TRBV12-4|TRBJ2-1
ASSAAFEQF